This section outlines one TCR beta chain sequence together with its context. The antigen remains undetermined. This sample stems from a study of cytomegalovirus exposure and HLA in healthy donors. About the study: In an earlier analysis, 95 million to 140 million unique TCR beta sequences were found from some 200 million T cells. Study-wide results and limits: In an earlier analysis, most TCR beta V segments were productive about 87% or about 30% of the time. Analyses of presence/absence relied on an assumption of roughly uniform sequencing depth across donors. A later analysis found common viral pathogens apparently linked to several of the most significant clusters.

The PCR made use of 60 Vbeta and 13 Jbeta primers. Sequencing used immunoSEQ multiplex PCR; TCRdb keeps in-frame clones, though not all of them. The repertoire consists of roughly 120,000 clones, with 65% to 80% occurring once and the leading ten covering over 10%. Trimming removed 5 bases from V and 4 bases from J; junction bases left unmatched: 10. The CDR3 runs to 17 residues. Per the germline V gene, CDR1 is MNHEY and CDR2 is SMNVEV (reference sequence). The V and J genes are TRBV27 and TRBJ2-1; 11 bases line up with TRBD2. The sequence came from a woman in her sixties or seventies in good health and CMV-seropositive. The sequenced sample consisted of PBMCs. The CDR3 DNA is TGTGCCAGCAGTCCACTTAGCGGGAGGGCCGGGTACAATGAGCAGTTCTTC. It yields the protein CASSPLSGRAGYNEQFF.